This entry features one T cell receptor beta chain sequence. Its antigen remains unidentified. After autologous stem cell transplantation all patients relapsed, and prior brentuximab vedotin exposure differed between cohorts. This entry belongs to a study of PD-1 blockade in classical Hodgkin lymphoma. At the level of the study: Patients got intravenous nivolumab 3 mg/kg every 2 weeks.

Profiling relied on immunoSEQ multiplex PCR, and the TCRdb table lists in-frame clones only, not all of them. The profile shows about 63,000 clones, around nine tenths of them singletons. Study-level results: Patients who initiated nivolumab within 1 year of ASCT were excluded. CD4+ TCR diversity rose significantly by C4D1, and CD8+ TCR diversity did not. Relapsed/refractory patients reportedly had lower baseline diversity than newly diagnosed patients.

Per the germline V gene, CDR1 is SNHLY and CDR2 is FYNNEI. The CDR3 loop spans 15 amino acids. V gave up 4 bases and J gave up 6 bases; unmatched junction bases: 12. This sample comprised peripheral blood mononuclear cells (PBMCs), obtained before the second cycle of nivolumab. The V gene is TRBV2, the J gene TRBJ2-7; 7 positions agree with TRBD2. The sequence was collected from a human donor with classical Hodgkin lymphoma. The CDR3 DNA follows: TGTGCCAGCAGTGTAAGCGGTCAGGGACTATCCGAGCAGTACTTC. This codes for CASSVSGQGLSEQYF.